This passage covers 15 T cell receptor beta chains from one sample sequenced in a study of T cells in Graves' hyperthyroidism and ophthalmopathy. TCR beta CDR3 regions were amplified from RNA transcripts. The TCR CDR3 first-round RT-PCR relied on the HTBI primer set. TCRdb fed the multiplex PCR reads into MiXCR, producing one record per CDR3 protein. The sample holds 300,000 to 500,000 distinct CDR3 sequences, about 15% seen once. Sequenced material: blood. The receptors derive from a woman in her twenties or thirties with Graves' hyperthyroidism.

This clonotype was picked up many times. This chain connects TRBV5-6 to TRBJ1-1; maybe TRBD1 (5 bases). Trimming cost V 0 bases and J 1 base, with 10 bases left between them. The CDR3 covers 15 residues. Germline V gene lookup returns CDR1 SGHDT and CDR2 YYEEEE. The CDR3 region is CASSLAWGTNTEAFF. The CDR3 nucleotides read TGTGCCAGCAGCTTGGCCTGGGGGACGAACACTGAAGCTTTCTTT.

In its sample, this clonotype was seen a few times. The genes are TRBV11-2 and TRBJ2-2; no clear D. The CDR3 runs 13 residues. Trimming stripped 1 base from V and 8 bases from J, with 8 bases between. The germline V gene encodes CDR1 SGHAT and CDR2 FQNNGV. CDR3 DNA sequence: TGTGCCAGCAGCTTAGGATTCGCAGGGGAGCTGTTTTTT. Encoded protein: CASSLGFAGELFF.

Only a few counts were recorded for this clonotype. The J gene is TRBJ1-2, the V gene TRBV9, with 7 bases matching TRBD1. Unmatched junction bases numbered 25, after V lost 3 bases and J lost 5 bases. CDR1 SGDLS and CDR2 YYNGEE come from the germline V gene. This CDR3 is built from 20 residues. CDR3 DNA: TGTGCCAGCAGCGACCCCCCCGCCATTCCGCCAGGGGGAAAACTTTATGGCTACACCTTC. Translating it yields CASSDPPAIPPGGKLYGYTF.

The chain combines TRBV6-5 with TRBJ1-4; no reliable D call. The CDR3 covers 12 residues. Germline-derived CDR1 and CDR2 are MNHEY and SVGAGI. Trimming left V 2 bases short and J 11 bases short, with 9 bases between. CDR3 sequence: CASSYLGGKLFF. CDR3 coding DNA: TGTGCCAGCAGTTACCTCGGAGGTAAACTGTTTTTT.

This clonotype was seen more than once but under ten times. The gene calls are TRBV5-1 and TRBJ2-7; the D gene is possibly TRBD1 (6 bases). The V gene's germline CDR1 is SGHRS and CDR2 YFSETQ. CDR3 length: 15 residues. With 3 bases removed from V and 3 bases from J, the gap between germline ends came to 16 bases. Here the CDR3 DNA reads TGCGCCAGCAGCTACTCCGGGACACCAGTCTACGAGCAGTACTTC. It encodes CASSYSGTPVYEQYF. Full variable domain (remainder filled in from reference TRBV5-1 and TRBJ2-7): KAGVTQTPRYLIKTRGQQVTLSCSPISGHRSVSWYQQTPGQGLQFLFEYFSETQRNKGNFPGRFSGRQFSNSRSEMNVSTLELGDSALYLCASSYSGTPVYEQYFGPGTRLTVT.

This clonotype was seen repeatedly, ten times or more. The rearrangement joins TRBV7-8 to TRBJ2-1; 12 positions match TRBD1. V lost 3 bases to trimming and J lost 2 bases; unmatched junction nucleotides: 5. Germline V gives CDR1 SGHVS, CDR2 FQNEAQ. The CDR3 length is 17 residues. The CDR3 protein is CASSFSRDRGPYNEQFF. In DNA, the CDR3 is TGTGCCAGCAGCTTTAGTCGGGACAGGGGGCCCTACAATGAGCAGTTCTTC.

This clonotype was counted only a few times. The rearrangement joins TRBV7-9 to TRBJ2-2; 7 positions agree with TRBD1. This CDR3 is 16 amino acids long. Germline CDR1 and CDR2: SEHNR and FQNEAQ (reference sequence). After removal of 4 bases from V and 0 bases from J, the junction contained 5 bases not matched to a gene. The CDR3 loop reads CASSSSQGPNTGELFF. CDR3 coding DNA: TGTGCCAGCAGCTCCTCACAGGGGCCGAACACCGGGGAGCTGTTTTTT.

This clonotype occurred many times. The rearrangement uses TRBV10-3 and TRBJ1-5, with 9 bases that match TRBD1. CDR3 length: 14 amino acids. The germline gives CDR1 ENHRY, CDR2 SYGVKD. With V trimmed by 6 bases and J by 5 bases, 5 bases remained unmatched. The CDR3 region has the DNA TGTGCCATCAGCCCCGGGACAGGGCATCAGCCCCAGCATTTT. This codes for CAISPGTGHQPQHF.

This clonotype was seen many times. The J gene is TRBJ2-3, the V gene TRBV7-2; D gene uncertain. The germline CDR1 and CDR2 sequences are SGHTA and FQGNSA. Trimming took 5 bases from V and 1 from J, leaving 13 bases between them. The CDR3 is made up of 15 amino acids. The DNA for the CDR3 is TGTGCCAGCAGCCCAAACAGCCGGCGCACAGATACGCAGTATTTT. Translated: CASSPNSRRTDTQYF.

There are a few counts of this clonotype. The chain combines TRBV7-2 with TRBJ1-5; tentatively, D is TRBD1 (6 bases). The germline V and J ends were trimmed by 4 bases and 7 bases, with 11 bases remaining between them. This CDR3 spans 13 amino acids. Germline CDR1 is SGHTA and CDR2 is FQGNSA. CDR3 loop: CASSSTGTQPQHF. As DNA, the CDR3 is TGTGCCAGCAGCTCCACAGGGACCCAGCCCCAGCATTTT. Using reference TRBV7-2 and TRBJ1-5 for the parts outside the CDR3, the full variable domain is GAGVSQSPSNKVTEKGKDVELRCDPISGHTALYWYRQSLGQGLEFLIYFQGNSAPDKSGLPSDRFSAERTGGSVSTLTIQRTQQEDSAVYLCASSSTGTQPQHFGDGTRLSIL.

A note on this clonotype: Its ends do not fully match the called genes, so a read error is possible. The J gene is TRBJ1-2, the V gene TRBV12-3 or TRBV12-4; D gene unclear. This CDR3 contains 11 residues. The CDR3 DNA follows: TGTGCCAGCAGTCGGGGATATGGCTACGCCTTC. It is translated as CASSRGYGYAF.

This chain connects TRBV6-1 to TRBJ1-2, with D maybe TRBD1 (5 bases). CDR1 and CDR2 from the germline V gene are MNHNS and SASEGT. The CDR3 spans 14 residues. V lost 6 bases to trimming and J lost 6 bases, with 17 bases between them. CDR3 loop: CASSVRGGRDGYTF. In DNA, the CDR3 is TGTGCCAGCAGCGTGCGGGGGGGTCGGGATGGCTACACCTTC.

The rearrangement joins TRBV4-2 to TRBJ2-7, with a possible D match to TRBD1 (5 bases). V was pared by 0 bases and J by 0 bases, with 12 bases between. From germline, CDR1 is LGHNA and CDR2 YNFKEQ. The CDR3 is made up of 16 amino acids. CDR3 nucleotide sequence: TGTGCCAGCAGCCAAGATTGGGGCAGCCCCTCCTACGAGCAGTACTTC. Its translation is CASSQDWGSPSYEQYF.

This clonotype occurred many times. This chain connects TRBV29-1 to TRBJ1-1; D not resolved. V lost 4 bases and J 3 bases, leaving 12 bases between the germline ends. Germline V lookup: CDR1 SQVTM, CDR2 ANQGSEA. This CDR3 is built from 13 residues. The CDR3 DNA follows: TGCAGCGTTGGGCGCTCATCTCACACTGAAGCTTTCTTT. Encoded protein: CSVGRSSHTEAFF.

V gene TRBV27 combines with J gene TRBJ1-6; D is unresolved. This CDR3 spans 13 amino acids. Trimming took off 4 bases at V and 7 bases at J, with 8 bases between the two ends. The germline gives CDR1 MNHEY, CDR2 SMNVEV (reference sequence). This CDR3 reads CASSSRANSPLHF. The CDR3 DNA reads as TGTGCCAGCAGTTCCCGGGCCAATTCACCCCTCCACTTT.